These 32 T cell receptor beta chains share one sample of origin, sequenced in a study of shared clonotypes between healthy human individuals. This table comes from immunoSEQ multiplex PCR, and its TCRdb copy is limited to in-frame clones, with some not included. The sample includes fewer than 1.4 million clones, 75% to 85% of them seen just once. Sequencing was carried out using memory CD4+ T cells from PBMCs. The subset is: CD45RA-negative fraction. The receptors come from a man younger than 35 in good health. Some clones in this sample may be carry-over from other donors' samples.

The rearrangement joins TRBV5-1 to TRBJ1-3, with D unclear. The germline V and J ends were trimmed by 5 bases and 7 bases, with 16 bases remaining between them. There are 14 residues in the CDR3. The germline V gene has CDR1 SGHRS and CDR2 YFSETQ. CDR3 DNA: TGCGCCAGCAGGCAATTCGGCAGTCCTAACACCATATATTTT. Translation gives CASRQFGSPNTIYF.

The rearrangement uses TRBV15 and TRBJ2-1; D assignment may be TRBD1 or TRBD2 (6 bases each). The CDR3 has 19 amino acids. Germline V gives CDR1 LNHNV, CDR2 YYDKDF (reference sequence). V gave up 3 bases and J gave up 2 bases, with 23 bases separating them. CDR3 nucleotides: TGTGCCACCAGCAGTCTCTGGGGGGATCACAGGGAGCCCTACAATGAGCAGTTCTTC. Residues: CATSSLWGDHREPYNEQFF.

The chain carries TRBV28 and TRBJ1-1; D is undetermined. Germline assignment: CDR1 MDHEN and CDR2 SYDVKM. The CDR3 is 12 residues long. V dropped 7 bases and J dropped 10 bases, with 16 bases sitting between them. Written as DNA, the CDR3 is TGTGCCAGCAATTCGGGTGGGGTCGGAGCTTTCTTT. As protein: CASNSGGVGAFF.

The CDR3 reads CASSRETGNYGYTF. CDR3 sequence (DNA): TGTGCCAGCAGCCGCGAGACTGGAAACTATGGCTACACCTTC. The genes are TRBV5-4 and TRBJ1-2, with unresolved D. Germline V lookup: CDR1 SGHNT, CDR2 YYREEE (reference sequence). This CDR3 is built from 14 residues. The V end lost 4 bases, the J end lost 2 bases, and 12 bases lay between the germline ends.

This chain connects TRBV4-1 to TRBJ1-2, with 9 bases aligning to TRBD1. There are 17 residues in the CDR3. Looked up from germline, CDR1 is MGHRA and CDR2 is YSYEKL. With 4 bases clipped from V and 8 bases from J, the junction kept 17 bases outside the gene matches. The CDR3 region has the DNA TGCGCCAGCAGCCCTAAAGACGGGACAGGGTGGGGTCGAGGCTACACCTTC. Protein product: CASSPKDGTGWGRGYTF.

This chain connects TRBV30 to TRBJ1-2; tentatively, D is TRBD1 (5 bases). The CDR3 is 14 amino acids. In germline, CDR1 is GTSNPN, CDR2 SVGIG (reference sequence). V was shortened by 0 bases and J by 8 bases, with 16 bases between the two germline ends. CDR3 nucleotide sequence: TGTGCCTGGAGTGTAACGGGGCAGGGTACCGGCTACACCTTC. It translates to CAWSVTGQGTGYTF.

The chain is built from TRBV5-8 and TRBJ1-2; no clear D. The germline V and J ends were trimmed by 5 bases and 1 base, with 12 bases remaining between them. The CDR3 totals 14 residues. The germline gives CDR1 SGHTS, CDR2 YDEGEE. The CDR3 DNA follows: TGTGCCAGCAGTAGGACGGAATTTAACTATGGCTACACCTTC. It translates to CASSRTEFNYGYTF. The whole variable domain, remainder taken from reference TRBV5-8 and TRBJ1-2, is EAGVTQSPTHLIKTRGQQATLRCSPISGHTSVYWYQQALGLGLQFLLWYDEGEERNRGNFPPRFSGRQFPNYSSELNVNALELEDSALYLCASSRTEFNYGYTFGSGTRLTVV.

Turning to this clone: This sequence is one base from a far larger clone and is likely a read error. This same CDR3 is encoded by further DNA sequences in the sample. V usage is TRBV30 and J usage is TRBJ1-3; TRBD1 might be the D (6 bases). This CDR3 spans 14 amino acids. Germline loops: CDR1 GTSNPN, CDR2 SVGIG (reference sequence). The CDR3 reads CAWSVGHSGNTIYF. For the CDR3, the DNA is TGTGCCTGGAGTGTGGGACACTCTGGAAACACCATATACTTT.

The V call is TRBV28, the J call TRBJ1-1; 11 positions match TRBD1. CDR1 and CDR2 from the germline V gene are MDHEN and SYDVKM. The CDR3 spans 16 residues. J was trimmed by 6 bases and V by 11 bases; bases with no gene match: 17. CDR3 DNA sequence: TGTGCCTCCCCCGGACCCCCGGGACAGGGGGACTCTGAAGCTTTCTTT. Protein product: CASPGPPGQGDSEAFF.

This chain connects TRBV9 to TRBJ1-1; TRBD1 matches 8 bases. Unmatched junction bases numbered 4, after V lost 3 bases and J lost 3 bases. Germline V gene lookup returns CDR1 SGDLS and CDR2 YYNGEE. The CDR3 length is 14 residues. The CDR3 sequence is CASSGGQGHTEAFF. Here the CDR3 DNA reads TGTGCCAGCAGCGGCGGACAGGGTCACACTGAAGCTTTCTTT.

The rearrangement uses TRBV29-1 and TRBJ2-5, with TRBD2 as a possible D gene (5 bases). The length of the CDR3 is 12 residues. With 5 bases removed from V and 4 bases from J, the gap between germline ends came to 11 bases. Germline V CDR1 and CDR2: SQVTM, ANQGSEA. This CDR3 reads CSVSGGPETQYF. CDR3 in DNA: TGCAGCGTTAGCGGCGGTCCAGAGACCCAGTACTTC.

V is TRBV6-5 and J is TRBJ2-5; D is perhaps TRBD2 (5 bases). The CDR3 totals 15 residues. V lost 2 bases, J lost 2 bases, and 12 bases lay in between. From germline, CDR1 is MNHEY and CDR2 SVGAGI. CDR3 coding DNA: TGTGCCAGCAGTTACCGAGACGGGGTACAAGAGACCCAGTACTTC. Its translation: CASSYRDGVQETQYF.

The genes are TRBV2 and TRBJ2-7; 15 positions agree with TRBD2. CDR1 is SNHLY and CDR2 is FYNNEI in the germline V gene. This CDR3 has 19 amino acids. The trim removed 6 bases at V and 4 bases at J, leaving 16 bases unmatched. CDR3 loop: CASRGAPGLAGGPLYEQYF. For the CDR3, the DNA is TGTGCCAGCAGAGGCGCCCCCGGACTAGCGGGAGGGCCTCTATACGAGCAGTACTTC.

The chain employs TRBV20-1 and TRBJ2-5; no clear D. The V gene lost 5 bases and the J gene lost 7 bases, with 8 bases spanning the gap. The CDR3 spans 10 residues. Germline CDR1 is DFQATT and CDR2 is SNEGSKA (reference sequence). CDR3 sequence: CSASKRTQYF. The CDR3 DNA reads TGCAGTGCTTCGAAAAGGACCCAGTACTTC.

This rearrangement joins TRBV7-9 to TRBJ2-7; D could derive from TRBD1 or TRBD2 (6 bases each). CDR3 length: 16 amino acids. The V and J ends lost 4 bases and 6 bases respectively, with 22 bases between them. Germline V gene sequence: CDR1 SEHNR, CDR2 FQNEAQ (reference sequence). As DNA, the CDR3 is TGTGCCAGCAGCTCAAGAGAGGGACAAGGGGGACTCGAGCAGTACTTC. Protein sequence: CASSSREGQGGLEQYF.

The genes are TRBV6-1 and TRBJ2-1; TRBD2 matches at 8 bases. CDR3 length: 15 residues. J was trimmed by 4 bases and V by 7 bases; bases with no gene match: 9. Germline V gene sequence: CDR1 MNHNS, CDR2 SASEGT. CDR3 DNA: TGTGCCAGCAAGAAGCTAGCGGGTGGATACAATGAGCAGTTCTTC. It is translated as CASKKLAGGYNEQFF.

This chain connects TRBV7-2 to TRBJ2-4; D possibly uses TRBD1 or TRBD2 (5 bases each). Trimming stripped 5 bases from V and 8 bases from J, with 19 bases between. The CDR3 spans 15 residues. The V gene's germline CDR1 is SGHTA and CDR2 FQGNSA. The CDR3 reads CASSPLVGGGYIQYF. In nucleotides, the CDR3 is TGTGCCAGCAGCCCACTCGTTGGGGGTGGGTACATTCAGTACTTC.

The table lists this clone with many counts. V gene TRBV7-2 combines with J gene TRBJ2-5, with 12 bases aligning to TRBD2. The V and J ends lost 5 bases and 6 bases, in that order; junction bases with no gene match: 7. Per the germline V gene, CDR1 is SGHTA and CDR2 is FQGNSA. CDR3 length equals 15 residues. The CDR3, as DNA: TGTGCCAGCAGCGAGCCTAGCGGGAGGGCGAAGACCCAGTACTTC. This translates into CASSEPSGRAKTQYF. The full variable domain, its missing parts supplied by reference TRBV7-2 and TRBJ2-5, is GAGVSQSPSNKVTEKGKDVELRCDPISGHTALYWYRQSLGQGLEFLIYFQGNSAPDKSGLPSDRFSAERTGGSVSTLTIQRTQQEDSAVYLCASSEPSGRAKTQYFGPGTRLLVL.

The J gene is TRBJ2-1, the V gene TRBV25-1, with D perhaps given as TRBD1 or TRBD2 (5 bases each). Germline loops: CDR1 MGHDK, CDR2 SYGVNS. The germline V and J ends were trimmed by 0 bases and 5 bases, with 14 bases remaining between them. The CDR3 contains 16 residues. The CDR3 region has the DNA TGTGCCAGCAGTGAATATGGGGCTAGCACCGACAATGAGCAGTTCTTC. Amino acid sequence: CASSEYGASTDNEQFF. Full variable domain (missing parts from reference TRBV25-1 and TRBJ2-1): EADIYQTPRYLVIGTGKKITLECSQTMGHDKMYWYQQDPGMELHLIHYSYGVNSTEKGDLSSESTVSRIRTEHFPLTLESARPSHTSQYLCASSEYGASTDNEQFFGPGTRLTVL.

The rearrangement joins TRBV7-2 to TRBJ2-7; D uncertain. The CDR3 has 13 residues. Germline CDR1 and CDR2: SGHTA and FQGNSA. The V gene lost 5 bases and the J gene lost 0 bases, with 8 bases spanning the gap. This CDR3 reads CASSRPSSYEQYF. The CDR3 DNA reads as TGTGCCAGCAGCCGCCCCAGCTCCTACGAGCAGTACTTC.

As to this clone: Other DNA sequences in this specimen translate into the identical CDR3. V usage is TRBV30 and J usage is TRBJ2-2; weak D call: TRBD2 (5 bases). The V gene's germline CDR1 is GTSNPN and CDR2 SVGIG (reference sequence). The germline V and J ends were trimmed by 0 bases and 6 bases, with 8 bases remaining between them. The CDR3 runs 13 residues. CDR3 region: CAWSVIGAGELFF. CDR3 in DNA: TGTGCCTGGAGTGTAATCGGGGCCGGGGAGCTGTTTTTT.

The chain employs TRBV4-1 and TRBJ2-1; 9 nucleotides agree with TRBD1. Losses at the gene ends were 6 bases for V and 1 base for J; bases not matched to a gene: 4. The CDR3 is 15 amino acids. CDR1 is MGHRA and CDR2 is YSYEKL in the germline V gene. CDR3 coding DNA: TGCGCCAGCAGACAGGGGGCTGGATCCTACAATGAGCAGTTCTTC. Translated: CASRQGAGSYNEQFF.

This chain connects TRBV2 to TRBJ1-2; D remains ambiguous. Trimming left V 7 bases short and J 8 bases short, with 11 bases between. The CDR3 is made up of 11 amino acids. CDR1 and CDR2 (germline): SNHLY, FYNNEI. DNA of the CDR3: TGTGCCAGCACCGGGGAGAGCGGCTACACCTTC. Amino acids: CASTGESGYTF.

The chain has TRBV5-1 and TRBJ2-1; D is possibly TRBD1 (5 bases). The CDR3 spans 14 residues. In germline, CDR1 is SGHRS, CDR2 YFSETQ. Trimming removed 4 bases at V and 0 bases at J, with 8 bases between. CDR3 amino acids: CASSPTVSYNEQFF. CDR3 bases: TGCGCCAGCAGCCCGACAGTCTCCTACAATGAGCAGTTCTTC.

This clone is a singleton in its sample. A much more abundant neighbour one base away suggests this may be a read error. Other DNA sequences in the same sample also yield this CDR3. This rearrangement joins TRBV25-1 to TRBJ2-1; D gene ambiguous. Germline lookup yields CDR1 MGHDK and CDR2 SYGVNS. V gave up 4 bases and J gave up 2 bases, with 0 bases separating them. The CDR3 is made up of 11 amino acids. CDR3 DNA: TGTGCCAGCAGTGCCTACAATGAGCAGTTCTTC. Protein sequence: CASSAYNEQFF.

This clone was detected only once. This rearrangement joins TRBV7-9 to TRBJ1-1; tentatively, D is TRBD1 (5 bases). Trimming cost V 2 bases and J 6 bases, with 10 bases left between them. Germline CDR1 and CDR2: SEHNR and FQNEAQ (reference sequence). This CDR3 comprises 13 residues. The CDR3 DNA follows: TGTGCCAGCAGCTTACAGGGTACCGCTGAAGCTTTCTTT. Residues: CASSLQGTAEAFF. The entire variable domain, with the rest obtained from reference TRBV7-9 and TRBJ1-1, is as follows: DTGVSQNPRHKITKRGQNVTFRCDPISEHNRLYWYRQTLGQGPEFLTYFQNEAQLEKSRLLSDRFSAERPKGSFSTLEIQRTEQGDSAMYLCASSLQGTAEAFFGQGTRLTVV.

This clone has more than one count but fewer than ten. The chain joins TRBV27 to TRBJ1-2; D perhaps matches TRBD1 (5 bases). The CDR3 consists of 17 residues. V lost 4 bases and J 1 base, leaving 19 bases between the germline ends. Per the germline V gene, CDR1 is MNHEY and CDR2 is SMNVEV (reference sequence). CDR3 amino acids: CASSSYPGREGNYGYTF. The CDR3, as DNA: TGTGCCAGCAGTTCGTATCCGGGACGAGAGGGTAACTATGGCTACACCTTC.

The rearrangement uses TRBV5-1 and TRBJ2-5; 8 nucleotides agree with TRBD1. The CDR3 covers 12 residues. The V gene's germline CDR1 is SGHRS and CDR2 YFSETQ. V dropped 4 bases and J dropped 7; count of bases not matched to a gene: 3. CDR3 in amino acids: CASSRGQGTQYF. CDR3 bases: TGCGCCAGCAGCCGTGGACAGGGGACCCAGTACTTC.

V usage is TRBV9 and J usage is TRBJ2-2; the D is unclear. CDR1 and CDR2 (germline): SGDLS, YYNGEE. The CDR3 runs to 13 residues. V shed 0 bases and J shed 6 bases, with 6 bases lying between them. In DNA form, the CDR3 reads TGTGCCAGCAGCGTAGGGGGATCCGGGGAGCTGTTTTTT. This codes for CASSVGGSGELFF.

Of note for this clone: Other nucleotide sequences from this sample produce the same CDR3. The chain links TRBV6-5 to TRBJ1-2, with 7 positions matching TRBD1. This CDR3 spans 15 amino acids. V was pared by 0 bases and J by 2 bases, with 3 bases of the junction left unmatched. CDR1 and CDR2 (germline): MNHEY, SVGAGI. CDR3 protein: CASSYSLTGNYGYTF. CDR3 bases: TGTGCCAGCAGTTACTCGCTGACAGGGAACTATGGCTACACCTTC.

The chain's CDR3 is CASSLSGSIQETQYF. The CDR3 DNA follows: TGTGCCAGCAGTCTTAGCGGGAGTATCCAAGAGACCCAGTACTTC. V gene TRBV28 combines with J gene TRBJ2-5; 9 bases are a match to TRBD2. CDR3 length equals 15 residues. The V segment lost 5 bases and the J segment 1 base; nucleotides outside the gene matches: 5. Germline CDR1 is MDHEN and CDR2 is SYDVKM.

The CDR3 region has the DNA TGTGCCAGCAGCCGGGACAGGGCGGGTGGCTACACCTTC. It is translated as CASSRDRAGGYTF. V is TRBV2 and J is TRBJ1-2; 9 nucleotides line up with TRBD1. Trimming cost V 6 bases and J 7 bases; bases outside gene matches: 6. The CDR3 consists of 13 residues. CDR1 and CDR2 from the germline V gene are SNHLY and FYNNEI.